Here is one T cell receptor (beta chain) with its context. Deletions cut 4 bases from V and 4 bases from J, with 8 bases between. This CDR3 has 12 amino acids. CDR1 is GTSNPN and CDR2 is SVGIG in the germline V gene (reference sequence). This specimen comes from a study of blood T cell repertoires in COVID-19. About the research overall: Sources were T cells, B-cell-depleted T cells, or PBMCs; the material itself was cDNA or gDNA.

The table came from immunoSEQ multiplex PCR; TCRdb's copy has only in-frame clones and leaves some out. The sample shows 55,000 to 70,000 clones, approximately 83% of them seen only once. The gene calls are TRBV30 and TRBJ1-3; D unresolved. The sample comprised peripheral blood. The receptor was derived from a woman older than 75 with acute or convalescent COVID-19. CDR3 residues: CAWMRQGNTIYF. CDR3 DNA sequence: TGTGCCTGGATGCGGCAAGGAAACACCATATATTTT.